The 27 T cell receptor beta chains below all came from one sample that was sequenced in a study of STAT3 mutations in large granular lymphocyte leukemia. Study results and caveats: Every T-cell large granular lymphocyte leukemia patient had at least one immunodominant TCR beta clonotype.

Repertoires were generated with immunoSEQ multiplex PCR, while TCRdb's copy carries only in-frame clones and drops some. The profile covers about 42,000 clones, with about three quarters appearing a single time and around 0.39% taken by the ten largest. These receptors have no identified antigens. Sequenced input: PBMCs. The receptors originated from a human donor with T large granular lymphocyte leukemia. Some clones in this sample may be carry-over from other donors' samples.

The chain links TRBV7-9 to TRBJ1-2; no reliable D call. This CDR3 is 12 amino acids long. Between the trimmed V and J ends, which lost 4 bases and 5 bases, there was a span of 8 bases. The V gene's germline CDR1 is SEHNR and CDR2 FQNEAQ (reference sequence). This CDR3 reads CASSSEIYGYTF. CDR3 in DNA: TGTGCCAGCAGCTCAGAGATTTATGGCTACACCTTC.

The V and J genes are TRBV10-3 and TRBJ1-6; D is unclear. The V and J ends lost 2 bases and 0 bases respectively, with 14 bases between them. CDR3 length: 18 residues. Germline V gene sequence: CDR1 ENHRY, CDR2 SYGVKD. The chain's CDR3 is CAISETLRVGSYNSPLHF. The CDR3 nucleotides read TGTGCCATCAGTGAGACCTTACGGGTGGGCTCCTATAATTCACCCCTCCACTTT.

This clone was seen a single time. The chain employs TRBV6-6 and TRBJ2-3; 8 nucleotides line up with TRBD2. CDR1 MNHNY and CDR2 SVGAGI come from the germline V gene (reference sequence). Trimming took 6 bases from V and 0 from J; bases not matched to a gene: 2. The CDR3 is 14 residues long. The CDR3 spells CASSRGGSTDTQYF. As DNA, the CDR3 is TGTGCCAGCAGCCGGGGGGGAAGCACAGATACGCAGTATTTT.

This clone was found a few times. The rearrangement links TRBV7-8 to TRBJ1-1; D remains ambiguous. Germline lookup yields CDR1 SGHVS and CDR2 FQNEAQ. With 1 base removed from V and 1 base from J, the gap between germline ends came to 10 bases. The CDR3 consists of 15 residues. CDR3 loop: CASSLGVAGNTEAFF. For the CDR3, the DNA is TGTGCCAGCAGCTTAGGGGTGGCGGGGAACACTGAAGCTTTCTTT. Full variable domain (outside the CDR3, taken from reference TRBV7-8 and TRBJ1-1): GAGVSQSPRYKVAKRGQDVALRCDPISGHVSLFWYQQALGQGPEFLTYFQNEAQLDKSGLPSDRFFAERPEGSVSTLKIQRTQQEDSAVYLCASSLGVAGNTEAFFGQGTRLTVV.

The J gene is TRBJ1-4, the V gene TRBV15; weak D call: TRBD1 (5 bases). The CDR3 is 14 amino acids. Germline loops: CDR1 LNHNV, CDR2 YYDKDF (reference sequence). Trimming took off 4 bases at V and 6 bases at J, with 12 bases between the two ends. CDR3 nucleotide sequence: TGTGCCACCAGCAAAAGCAGGGTGGATGAAAAACTGTTTTTT. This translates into CATSKSRVDEKLFF.

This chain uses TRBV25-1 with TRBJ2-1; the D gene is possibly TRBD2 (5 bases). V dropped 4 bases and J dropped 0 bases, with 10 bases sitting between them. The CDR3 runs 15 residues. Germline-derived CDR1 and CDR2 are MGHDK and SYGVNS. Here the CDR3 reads CASSGGQSSYNEQFF. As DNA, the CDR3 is TGTGCCAGCAGTGGAGGGCAGAGCTCCTACAATGAGCAGTTCTTC.

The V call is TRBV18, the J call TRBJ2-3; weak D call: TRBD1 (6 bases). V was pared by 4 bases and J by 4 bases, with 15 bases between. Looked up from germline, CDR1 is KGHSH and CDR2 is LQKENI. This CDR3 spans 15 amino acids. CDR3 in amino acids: CASSLPQGRADTQYF. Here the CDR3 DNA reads TGTGCCAGCTCACTACCACAGGGTCGGGCAGATACGCAGTATTTT.

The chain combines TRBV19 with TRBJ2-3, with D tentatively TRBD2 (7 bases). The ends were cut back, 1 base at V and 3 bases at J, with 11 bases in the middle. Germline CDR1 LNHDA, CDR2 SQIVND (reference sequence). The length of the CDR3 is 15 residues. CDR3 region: CASSIAGGITDTQYF. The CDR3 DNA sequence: TGTGCCAGTAGTATAGCGGGGGGCATAACAGATACGCAGTATTTT.

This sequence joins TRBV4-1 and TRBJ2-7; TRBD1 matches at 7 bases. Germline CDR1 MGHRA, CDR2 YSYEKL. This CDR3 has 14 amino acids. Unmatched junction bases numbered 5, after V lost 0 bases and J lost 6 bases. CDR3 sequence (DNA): TGCGCCAGCAGCCAAGAGTCGACAGGGCCCGAGCAGTACGTC. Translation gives CASSQESTGPEQYV.

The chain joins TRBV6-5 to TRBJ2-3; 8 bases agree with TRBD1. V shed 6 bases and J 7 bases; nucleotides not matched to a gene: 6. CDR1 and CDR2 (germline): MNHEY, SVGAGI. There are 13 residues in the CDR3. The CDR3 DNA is TGTGCCAGCAGGGCGACAGGGGAACATACGCAGTATTTT. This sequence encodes CASRATGEHTQYF.

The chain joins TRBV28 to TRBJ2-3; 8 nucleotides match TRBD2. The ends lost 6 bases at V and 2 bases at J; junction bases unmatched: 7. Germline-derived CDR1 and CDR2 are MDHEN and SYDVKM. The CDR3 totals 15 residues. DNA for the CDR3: TGTGCCAGCAGATCGCGGGGGGCCTTCACAGATACGCAGTATTTT. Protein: CASRSRGAFTDTQYF.

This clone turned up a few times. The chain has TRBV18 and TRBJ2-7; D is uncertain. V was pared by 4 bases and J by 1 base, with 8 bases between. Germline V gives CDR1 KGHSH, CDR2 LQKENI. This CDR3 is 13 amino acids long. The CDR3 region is CASSLGTSYEQYF. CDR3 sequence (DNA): TGTGCCAGCTCACTCGGCACGTCCTACGAGCAGTACTTC.

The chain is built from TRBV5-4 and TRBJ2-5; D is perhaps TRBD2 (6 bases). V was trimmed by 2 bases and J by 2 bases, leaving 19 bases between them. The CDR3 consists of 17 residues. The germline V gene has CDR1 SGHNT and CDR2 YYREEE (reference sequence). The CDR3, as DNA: TGTGCCAGCAGCTTCCAGGAGGGAACGAGAGGGCAAGAGACCCAGTACTTC. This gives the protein CASSFQEGTRGQETQYF. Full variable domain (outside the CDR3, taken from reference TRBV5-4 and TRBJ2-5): ETGVTQSPTHLIKTRGQQVTLRCSSQSGHNTVSWYQQALGQGPQFIFQYYREEENGRGNFPPRFSGLQFPNYSSELNVNALELDDSALYLCASSFQEGTRGQETQYFGPGTRLLVL.

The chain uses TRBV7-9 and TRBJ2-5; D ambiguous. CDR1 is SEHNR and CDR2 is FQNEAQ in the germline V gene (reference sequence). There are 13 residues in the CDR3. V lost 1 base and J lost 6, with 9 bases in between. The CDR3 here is CASSLVVEKTQYF. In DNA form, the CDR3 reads TGTGCCAGCAGCTTAGTCGTTGAAAAGACCCAGTACTTC.

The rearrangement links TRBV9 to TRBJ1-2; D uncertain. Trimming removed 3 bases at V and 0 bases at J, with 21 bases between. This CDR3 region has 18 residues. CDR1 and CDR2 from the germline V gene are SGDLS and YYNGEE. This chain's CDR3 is CASSATSVALLPNYGYTF. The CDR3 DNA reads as TGTGCCAGCAGCGCTACTTCGGTGGCACTTCTACCTAACTATGGCTACACCTTC.

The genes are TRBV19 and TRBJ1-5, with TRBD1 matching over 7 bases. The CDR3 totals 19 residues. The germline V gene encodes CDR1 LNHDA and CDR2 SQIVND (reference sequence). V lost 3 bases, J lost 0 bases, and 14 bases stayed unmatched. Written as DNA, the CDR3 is TGTGCCAGTAGTATGCGACGAGGGGACAGAACTTTTAGCAATCAGCCCCAGCATTTT. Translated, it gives CASSMRRGDRTFSNQPQHF.

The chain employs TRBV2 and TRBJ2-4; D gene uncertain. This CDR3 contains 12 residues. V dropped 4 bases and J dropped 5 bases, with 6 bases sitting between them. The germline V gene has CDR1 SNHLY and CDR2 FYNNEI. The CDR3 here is CASSVLENIQYF. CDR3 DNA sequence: TGTGCCAGCAGTGTACTGGAAAACATTCAGTACTTC.

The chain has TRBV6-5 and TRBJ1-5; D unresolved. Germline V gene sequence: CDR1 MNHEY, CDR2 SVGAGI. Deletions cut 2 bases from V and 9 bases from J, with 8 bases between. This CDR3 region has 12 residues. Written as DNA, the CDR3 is TGTGCCAGCAGTTACCTTGAAGGGCCCCAGCATTTT. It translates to CASSYLEGPQHF.

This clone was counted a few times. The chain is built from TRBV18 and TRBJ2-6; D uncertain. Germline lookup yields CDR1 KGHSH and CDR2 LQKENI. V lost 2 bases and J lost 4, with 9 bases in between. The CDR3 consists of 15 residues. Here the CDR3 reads CASSPNSAGANVLTF. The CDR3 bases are TGTGCCAGCTCACCAAACTCGGCGGGGGCCAACGTCCTGACTTTC. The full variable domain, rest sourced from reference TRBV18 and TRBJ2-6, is NAGVMQNPRHLVRRRGQEARLRCSPMKGHSHVYWYRQLPEEGLKFMVYLQKENIIDESGMPKERFSAEFPKEGPSILRIQQVVRGDSAAYFCASSPNSAGANVLTFGAGSRLTVL.

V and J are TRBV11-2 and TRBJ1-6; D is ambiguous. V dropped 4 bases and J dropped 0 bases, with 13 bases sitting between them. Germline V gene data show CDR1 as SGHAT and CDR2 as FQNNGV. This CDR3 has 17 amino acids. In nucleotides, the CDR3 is TGTGCCAGCAGCTCCAGTCGACGGAGCTCCTATAATTCACCCCTCCACTTT. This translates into CASSSSRRSSYNSPLHF. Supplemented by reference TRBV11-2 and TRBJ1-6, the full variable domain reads EAGVAQSPRYKIIEKRQSVAFWCNPISGHATLYWYQQILGQGPKLLIQFQNNGVVDDSQLPKDRFSAERLKGVDSTLKIQPAKLEDSAVYLCASSSSRRSSYNSPLHFGNGTRLTVT.

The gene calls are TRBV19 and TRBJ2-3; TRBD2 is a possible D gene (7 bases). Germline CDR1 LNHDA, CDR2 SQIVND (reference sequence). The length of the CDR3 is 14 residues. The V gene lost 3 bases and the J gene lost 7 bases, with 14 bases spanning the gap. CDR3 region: CASSMGGGQNTQYF. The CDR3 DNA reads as TGTGCCAGTAGTATGGGGGGGGGACAAAATACGCAGTATTTT.

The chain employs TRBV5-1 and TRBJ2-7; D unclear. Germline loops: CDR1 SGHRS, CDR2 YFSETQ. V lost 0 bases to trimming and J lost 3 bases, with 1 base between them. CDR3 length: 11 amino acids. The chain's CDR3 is CASSLDYEQYF. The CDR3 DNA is TGCGCCAGCAGCTTGGACTACGAGCAGTACTTC.

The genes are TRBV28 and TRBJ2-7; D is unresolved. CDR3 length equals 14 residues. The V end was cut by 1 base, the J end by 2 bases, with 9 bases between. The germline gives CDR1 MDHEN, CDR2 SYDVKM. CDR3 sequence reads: CASSLFGGPYEQYF. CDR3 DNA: TGTGCCAGCAGTTTATTCGGCGGCCCCTACGAGCAGTACTTC.

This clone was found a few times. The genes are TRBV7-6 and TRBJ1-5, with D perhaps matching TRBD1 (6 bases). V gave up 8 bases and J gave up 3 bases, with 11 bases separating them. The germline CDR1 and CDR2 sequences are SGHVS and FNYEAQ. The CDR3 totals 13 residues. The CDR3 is CASAGTFNQPQHF. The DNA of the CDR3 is TGTGCCAGCGCCGGGACATTCAATCAGCCCCAGCATTTT.

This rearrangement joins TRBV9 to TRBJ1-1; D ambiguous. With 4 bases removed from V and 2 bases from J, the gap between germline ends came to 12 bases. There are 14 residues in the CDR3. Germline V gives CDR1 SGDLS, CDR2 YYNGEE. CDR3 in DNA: TGTGCCAGCAGCCCCCGGGGATCTAACACTGAAGCTTTCTTT. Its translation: CASSPRGSNTEAFF.

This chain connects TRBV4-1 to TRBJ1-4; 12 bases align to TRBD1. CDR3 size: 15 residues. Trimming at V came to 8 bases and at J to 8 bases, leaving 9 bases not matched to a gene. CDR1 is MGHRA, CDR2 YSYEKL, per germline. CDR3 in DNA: TGCGCCAGCGAGCCGGGACAGGGGGCGCCCGAAAAACTGTTTTTT. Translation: CASEPGQGAPEKLFF.

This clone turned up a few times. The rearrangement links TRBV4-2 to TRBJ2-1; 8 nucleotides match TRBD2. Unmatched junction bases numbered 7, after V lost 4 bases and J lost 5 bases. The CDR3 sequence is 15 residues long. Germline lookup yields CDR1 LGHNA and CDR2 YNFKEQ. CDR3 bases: TGTGCCAGCAGCCGCCCGGGACTAGAGAACAATGAGCAGTTCTTC. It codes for CASSRPGLENNEQFF.